This TCR beta chain was obtained from a study of blood T cell repertoires in COVID-19. The table came from immunoSEQ multiplex PCR; TCRdb's copy has only in-frame clones and leaves some out. The table includes about 480,000 clones, about 89% detected once. This TCR was recovered from a woman aged 30 to 39 with acute or convalescent COVID-19. Material: peripheral blood.

DNA of the CDR3: TGTGCCAGCACCGTTATATCGGCAGGGGGAAATGAGCAGTTCTTC. It codes for CASTVISAGGNEQFF. The chain uses TRBV6-5 and TRBJ2-1; 7 bases agree with TRBD1. The germline gives CDR1 MNHEY, CDR2 SVGAGI. V trimming: 7 bases; J trimming: 7 bases; junction bases outside the gene matches: 13. The CDR3 is 15 residues long.